These T cell receptor beta chains were read from a single sample in a study of neoadjuvant anti-PD-1 for oral cavity cancer. This table comes from immunoSEQ multiplex PCR, and its TCRdb copy is limited to in-frame clones, with some not included. This table holds some 15,000 clones, 73% found once. Source: PBMCs, taken after nivolumab (anti-PD-1) treatment. The source is a person aged 35-79 years with oral cavity squamous cell carcinoma. The CDR3 runs from the conserved cysteine through the conserved F or W.

j_call v_call cdr3_aa
TRBJ1-1 TRBV14 CASSQSSGPEAFF
TRBJ2-7 TRBV6-5 CASRSRGEGSYEQYF
TRBJ2-7 TRBV14 CASSPGLAGGPAYEQYF
TRBJ2-2 TRBV6-1 CAGEAGGNTGELFF
TRBJ1-1 TRBV4-1 CASSQLGGNTEAFF
TRBJ2-1 TRBV27 CASSSTSGSYEQFF
TRBJ2-7 TRBV10-3 CAISDVGGRNSYEQYF
TRBJ1-1 TRBV5-1 CASFKGDVNTEAFF
TRBJ1-1 TRBV30 CAWSGQGGTEAFF
TRBJ2-1 TRBV6-6 CASSYTQGSRPNEQFF
TRBJ2-2 TRBV10-3 CAISEPTGYPGELFF
TRBJ1-1 TRBV5-1 CASSLDSSVRNTEAFF
TRBJ2-4 TRBV5-6 CASSLGRALALDF
TRBJ1-2 TRBV9 CASSVGGQGGGYTF
TRBJ1-4 TRBV5-6 CASSFGGMREKLFF
TRBJ2-7 TRBV2 CASSDHRYEQYF
TRBJ1-2 TRBV28 CASTERTDPIGYTF
TRBJ2-7 TRBV7-2 CASSFQGALQIYEQYF
TRBJ1-2 TRBV19 CASRPGQGAIFYTF
TRBJ1-1 TRBV30 CAWKGQGNTEAFF
TRBJ2-7 TRBV6-5 CASSRGKGAGNEQYF
TRBJ2-1 TRBV30 CAWRGKGGGEQFF
TRBJ2-5 TRBV6-1 CAGTVGAKETQYF
TRBJ2-1 TRBV7-7 CASSPDSNNEQFF
TRBJ2-7 TRBV27 CASHSGISPSYEQYF
TRBJ2-7 TRBV6-1 CAIEVWGGAWYEQYF
TRBJ1-1 TRBV9 CASSVDRGTEAFF
TRBJ2-1 TRBV7-2 CASSLSPHEQFF